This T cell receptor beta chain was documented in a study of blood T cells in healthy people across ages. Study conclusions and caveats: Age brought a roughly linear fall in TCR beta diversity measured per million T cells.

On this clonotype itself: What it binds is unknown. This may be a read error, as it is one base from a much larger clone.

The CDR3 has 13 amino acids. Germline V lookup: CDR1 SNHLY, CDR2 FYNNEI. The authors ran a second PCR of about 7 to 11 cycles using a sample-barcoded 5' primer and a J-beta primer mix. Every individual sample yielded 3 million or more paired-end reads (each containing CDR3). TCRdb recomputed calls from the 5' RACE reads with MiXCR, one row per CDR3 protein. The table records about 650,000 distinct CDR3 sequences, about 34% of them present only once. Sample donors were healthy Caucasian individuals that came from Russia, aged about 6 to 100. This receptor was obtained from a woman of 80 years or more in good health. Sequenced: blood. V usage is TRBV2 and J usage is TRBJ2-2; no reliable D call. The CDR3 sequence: CARSEASTGELFF. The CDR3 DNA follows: TGTGCCCGCAGTGAAGCTAGCACCGGGGAGCTGTTTTTT. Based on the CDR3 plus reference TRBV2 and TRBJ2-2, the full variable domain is EPEVTQTPSHQVTQMGQEVILRCVPISNHLYFYWYRQILGQKVEFLVSFYNNEISEKSEIFDDQFSVERPDGSNFTLKIRSTKLEDSAMYFCARSEASTGELFFGEGSRLTVL.